This T cell receptor beta chain was sequenced during a study of T cells in Graves' hyperthyroidism and ophthalmopathy (dated by TCRdb to between 2018 and 2020). A note on the overall study: Peripheral blood was collected at initial diagnosis, before any treatment. To identify distinguishing TCR V-J signatures, a discovery cohort of about 95 patients was used, comprising some 43 with Graves' ophthalmopathy and 57 with stable Graves' hyperthyroidism. Once sampling was done, hyperthyroidism patients were given methimazole at a starting dose of 30 mg daily, whereas ophthalmopathy patients were given high-dose intravenous methylprednisolone. The 95 to 100 discovery patients were randomly divided into training and test sets at a 7:3 ratio. According to the paper, TCR Vbeta CDR3 sequencing was carried out on 135 peripheral blood samples, which came from 40 to 45 ophthalmopathy, 75 to 80 hyperthyroidism and roughly 17 progressor patients. Prospective prediction of ophthalmopathy was tested in an independent validation cohort consisting of 18 to 20 hyperthyroidism patients and approximately 16 patients who later progressed to ophthalmopathy. The study also compared thyroid tissue and blood T-cell repertoires from about 6 Graves' hyperthyroidism patients. Paper-wide results and their limitations: In validation, the model predicted progression to ophthalmopathy with approximately 71% sensitivity and around 72% specificity, a median of around 6.6 months before onset. Most expanded thyroid clonotypes (frequency above 0.001) were also detected in blood, suggesting blood repertoires may reflect thyroid immune responses. In cross-validation, a model built on a 13 V-J signature told ophthalmopathy apart from stable hyperthyroidism with approximately 90% sensitivity and approximately 84% specificity, and in testing the same model reached 80%/75%. Sample size was not statistically predetermined, and investigators were not blinded to group allocation.

In this sample, this clonotype turned up a few times. There is no known antigen for this receptor. Nothing much larger sits one base from this clone, and base qualities are not available. Stable Graves' hyperthyroidism was defined as no progression to ophthalmopathy during 18 months of follow-up. Hyperthyroidism patients were aged 18 to 65 years and newly diagnosed, with disease duration of less than 2 months. Patients with uncontrolled infections, other autoimmune diseases, pregnancy or lactation were excluded. Diagnoses were based on clinical symptoms, serum thyroxine and TRAb, thyroid ultrasound and orbital computed tomography. PBMCs were separated from roughly 9.3 ml of fresh peripheral blood using Ficoll-Paque density gradient centrifugation. Trizol reagent was used to extract total RNA, and RNA quality was then checked on an Agilent 2100 Bioanalyzer. TCR beta CDR3 regions were amplified from RNA transcripts. A first-round RT-PCR of the TCR CDR3 used the HTBI primer set with the Qiagen OneStep RT-PCR kit. Libraries were constructed in a second round of multiplex PCR, after which size selection and purification were performed. Libraries were sequenced paired-end with 100 bp reads on an Illumina HiSeq2000. Under the source paper's analysis protocol: SOAPnuke was used to process the raw data, removing reads that contained adapters or uncalled bases, had a mean Phred below 15, or lacked an exact match to the constant primer or identifier. COPE v1.2.5 was used to merge high-quality paired reads, and clonotypes were defined as unique nucleotide sequences. MiTCR v1.1 was used to align clonotypes to the IMGT TRBV, TRBD and TRBJ reference segments. Only V-J combinations with frequency above 0.0001, covering 99% to 99.2% of repertoires, were analysed. A TCS score was defined as the ratio between F50 (clonal expansion) and ExV (chaos), using BLOSUM62-based TCRdist between CDR3 peptides within each V-J. Welch's t-statistics and random forest reduced approximately 520 V-J features to 13, which were used in a naive Bayes classifier (R e1071). In-frame beta chains were kept once TCRdb had trimmed the public reads at Q25 with fastp and called clones with MiXCR. Rows are unified per CDR3 protein, each entry keeping the most common DNA and genes. It is TCRdb's table, rather than the study itself, that gives the V and J calls and clone size. Within this sample are roughly 510,000 distinct CDR3 sequences, with less than 25% of them counted one time only. The biggest ten clones account for about a quarter of the sample.

V is pared back by 3 bases and J by 5 bases, with 19 bases lying between the germline termini. The germline V gene (reference sequence) sets CDR1 to DFQATT and CDR2 to SNEGSKA. The CDR3 contains 15 residues, cysteine and phenylalanine counted. The retained sequence is limited to the CDR3, 45 bases, with the frame set at the first base. The rearrangement joined TRBV20-1 to TRBJ2-5; TRBD2 is a possible D gene, resting on 7 matching bases. The sequenced sample was blood. This sequence was found in a man aged 18 to 30 with Graves' hyperthyroidism. Here the CDR3 is given as CSARPEGGARETQYF. The nucleotide sequence reads as follows: TGCAGTGCTAGGCCGGAGGGGGGGGCCCGGGAGACCCAGTACTTC.